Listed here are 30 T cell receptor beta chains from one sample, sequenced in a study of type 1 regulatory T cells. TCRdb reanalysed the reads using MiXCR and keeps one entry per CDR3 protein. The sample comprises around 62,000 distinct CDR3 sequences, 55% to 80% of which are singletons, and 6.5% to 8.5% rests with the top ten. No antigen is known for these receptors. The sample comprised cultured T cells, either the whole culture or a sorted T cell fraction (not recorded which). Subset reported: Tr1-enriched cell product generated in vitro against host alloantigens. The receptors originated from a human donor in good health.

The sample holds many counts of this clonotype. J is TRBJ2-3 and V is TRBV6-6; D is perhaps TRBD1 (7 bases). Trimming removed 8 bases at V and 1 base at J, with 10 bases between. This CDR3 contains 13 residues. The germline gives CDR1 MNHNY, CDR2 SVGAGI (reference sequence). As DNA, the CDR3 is TGTGCCAGCCGCGGGACAGGCACAGATACGCAGTATTTT. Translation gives CASRGTGTDTQYF.

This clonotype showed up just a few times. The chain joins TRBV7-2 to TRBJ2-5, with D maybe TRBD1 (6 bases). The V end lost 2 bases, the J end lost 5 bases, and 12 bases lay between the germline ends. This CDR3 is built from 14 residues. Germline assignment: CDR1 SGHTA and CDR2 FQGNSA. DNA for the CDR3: TGTGCCAGCAGCTTAACAGGGCAACGGGAGACCCAGTACTTC. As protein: CASSLTGQRETQYF.

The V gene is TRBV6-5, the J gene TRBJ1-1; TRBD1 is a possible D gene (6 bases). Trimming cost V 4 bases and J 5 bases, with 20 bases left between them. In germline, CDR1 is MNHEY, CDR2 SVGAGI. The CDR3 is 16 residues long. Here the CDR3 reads CASSSRRFGGLTEAFF. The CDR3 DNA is TGTGCCAGCAGTTCCCGGCGATTTGGGGGGCTGACTGAAGCTTTCTTT.

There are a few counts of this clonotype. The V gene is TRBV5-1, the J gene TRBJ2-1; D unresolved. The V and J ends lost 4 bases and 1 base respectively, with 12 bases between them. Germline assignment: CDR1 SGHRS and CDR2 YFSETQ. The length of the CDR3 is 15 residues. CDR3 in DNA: TGCGCCAGCAGCACCGACACCCTTTCCTACAATGAGCAGTTCTTC. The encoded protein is CASSTDTLSYNEQFF. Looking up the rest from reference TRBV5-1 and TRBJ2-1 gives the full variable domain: KAGVTQTPRYLIKTRGQQVTLSCSPISGHRSVSWYQQTPGQGLQFLFEYFSETQRNKGNFPGRFSGRQFSNSRSEMNVSTLELGDSALYLCASSTDTLSYNEQFFGPGTRLTVL.

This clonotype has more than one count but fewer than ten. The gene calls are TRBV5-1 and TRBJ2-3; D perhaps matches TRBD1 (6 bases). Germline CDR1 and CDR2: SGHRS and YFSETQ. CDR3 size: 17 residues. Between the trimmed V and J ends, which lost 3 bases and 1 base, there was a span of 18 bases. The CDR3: CASSWTVDRLGTDTQYF. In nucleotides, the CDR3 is TGCGCCAGCAGCTGGACCGTAGACAGGTTGGGCACAGATACGCAGTATTTT.

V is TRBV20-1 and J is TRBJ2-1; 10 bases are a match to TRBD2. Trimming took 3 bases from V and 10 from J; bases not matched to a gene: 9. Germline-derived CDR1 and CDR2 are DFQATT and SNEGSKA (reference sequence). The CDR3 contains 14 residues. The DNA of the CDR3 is TGCAGTGCTAGCCTGTCTAGCGGGAGAGGAGAGCAGTTCTTC. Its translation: CSASLSSGRGEQFF.

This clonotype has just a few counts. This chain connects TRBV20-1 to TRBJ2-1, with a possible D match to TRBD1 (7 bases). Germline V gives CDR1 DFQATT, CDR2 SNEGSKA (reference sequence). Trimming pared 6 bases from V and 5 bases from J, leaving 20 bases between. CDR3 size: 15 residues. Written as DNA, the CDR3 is TGCAGTGCGTACAATATCAGGGGGGCCGACAATGAGCAGTTCTTC. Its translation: CSAYNIRGADNEQFF.

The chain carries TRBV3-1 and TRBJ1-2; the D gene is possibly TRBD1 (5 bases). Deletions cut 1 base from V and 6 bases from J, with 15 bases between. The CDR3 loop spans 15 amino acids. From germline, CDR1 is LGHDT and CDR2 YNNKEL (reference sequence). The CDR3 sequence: CASSQGGARANGYTF. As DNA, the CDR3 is TGTGCCAGCAGCCAAGGGGGCGCACGGGCTAATGGCTACACCTTC.

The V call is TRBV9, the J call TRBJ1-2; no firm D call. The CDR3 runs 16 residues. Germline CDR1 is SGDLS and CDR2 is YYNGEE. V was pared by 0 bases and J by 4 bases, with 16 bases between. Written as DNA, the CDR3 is TGTGCCAGCAGCGTAGGATACTGGGAGATTTCCTATGGCTACACCTTC. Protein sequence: CASSVGYWEISYGYTF.

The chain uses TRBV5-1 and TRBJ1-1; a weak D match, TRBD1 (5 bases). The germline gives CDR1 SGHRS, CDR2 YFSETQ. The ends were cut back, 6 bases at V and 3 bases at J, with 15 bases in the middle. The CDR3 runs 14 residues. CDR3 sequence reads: CASTIGVGHTEAFF. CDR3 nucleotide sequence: TGCGCCAGCACTATAGGGGTAGGTCACACTGAAGCTTTCTTT.

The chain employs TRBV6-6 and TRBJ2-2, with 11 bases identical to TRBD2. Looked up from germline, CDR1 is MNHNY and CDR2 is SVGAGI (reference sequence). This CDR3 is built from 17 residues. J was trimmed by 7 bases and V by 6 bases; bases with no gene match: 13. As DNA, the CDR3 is TGTGCCAGCAGAACTACTAGCGGGAGAACGTCTGACGGGGAGCTGTTTTTT. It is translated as CASRTTSGRTSDGELFF.

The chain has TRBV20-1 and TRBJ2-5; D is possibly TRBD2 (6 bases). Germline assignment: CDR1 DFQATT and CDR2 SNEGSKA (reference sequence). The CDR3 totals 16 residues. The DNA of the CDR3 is TGCGAAGCCCGGGAGCGAAAGCGAGCCATCCAAGAGACCCAGTACTTC. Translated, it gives CEARERKRAIQETQYF.

CDR3 residues: CSARGIGSSYNEQFF. The CDR3 DNA is TGCAGTGCTAGAGGGATTGGGAGCTCCTACAATGAGCAGTTCTTC. V is TRBV20-1 and J is TRBJ2-1; perhaps TRBD2 as D (5 bases). The germline V gene has CDR1 DFQATT and CDR2 SNEGSKA (reference sequence). V was pared by 1 base and J by 0 bases, with 10 bases between. The CDR3 extends over 15 amino acids.

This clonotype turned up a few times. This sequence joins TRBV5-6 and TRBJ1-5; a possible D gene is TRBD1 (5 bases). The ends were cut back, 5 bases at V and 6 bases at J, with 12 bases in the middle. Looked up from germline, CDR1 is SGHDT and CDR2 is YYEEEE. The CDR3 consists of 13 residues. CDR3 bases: TGTGCCAGCAGGCGAGGGGCGGGTCAGCCCCAGCATTTT. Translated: CASRRGAGQPQHF.

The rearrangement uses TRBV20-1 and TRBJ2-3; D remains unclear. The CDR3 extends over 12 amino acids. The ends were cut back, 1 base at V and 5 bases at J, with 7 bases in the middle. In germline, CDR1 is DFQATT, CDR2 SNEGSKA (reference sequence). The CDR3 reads CSARARGDTQYF. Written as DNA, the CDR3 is TGCAGTGCTAGAGCCCGAGGAGATACGCAGTATTTT.

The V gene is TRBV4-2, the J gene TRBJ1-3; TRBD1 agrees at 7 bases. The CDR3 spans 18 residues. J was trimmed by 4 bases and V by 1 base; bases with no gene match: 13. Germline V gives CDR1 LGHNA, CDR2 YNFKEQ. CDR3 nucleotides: TGTGCCAGCAGCCAAGTCGGGACAGCTAACTCTGGCGGAAACACCATATATTTT. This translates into CASSQVGTANSGGNTIYF.

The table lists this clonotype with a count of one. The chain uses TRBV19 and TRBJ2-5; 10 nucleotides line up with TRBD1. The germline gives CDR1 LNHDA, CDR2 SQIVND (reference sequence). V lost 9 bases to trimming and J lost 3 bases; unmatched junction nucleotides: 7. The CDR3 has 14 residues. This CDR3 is CASTDRGQEETQYF. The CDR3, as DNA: TGTGCCAGCACAGACAGGGGGCAGGAAGAGACCCAGTACTTC.

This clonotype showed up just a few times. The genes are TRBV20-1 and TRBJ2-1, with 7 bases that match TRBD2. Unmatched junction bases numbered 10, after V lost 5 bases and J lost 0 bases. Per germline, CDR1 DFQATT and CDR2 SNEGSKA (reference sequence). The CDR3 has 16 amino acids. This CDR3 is CSAPAPLADSYNEQFF. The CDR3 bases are TGCAGTGCTCCGGCTCCCCTAGCGGACTCCTACAATGAGCAGTTCTTC.

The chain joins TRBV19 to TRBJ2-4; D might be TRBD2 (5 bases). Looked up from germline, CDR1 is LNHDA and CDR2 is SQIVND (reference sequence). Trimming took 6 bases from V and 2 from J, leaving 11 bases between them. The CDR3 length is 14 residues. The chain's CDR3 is CASRAPGTKNIQYF. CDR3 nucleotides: TGTGCCAGTAGGGCGCCCGGGACCAAAAACATTCAGTACTTC.

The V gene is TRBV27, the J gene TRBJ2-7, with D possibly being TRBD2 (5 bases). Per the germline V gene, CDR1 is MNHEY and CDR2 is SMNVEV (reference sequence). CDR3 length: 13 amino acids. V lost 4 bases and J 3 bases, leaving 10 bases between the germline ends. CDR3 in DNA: TGTGCCAGCAGTTCCGGGATCCTCTACGAGCAGTACTTC. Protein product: CASSSGILYEQYF.

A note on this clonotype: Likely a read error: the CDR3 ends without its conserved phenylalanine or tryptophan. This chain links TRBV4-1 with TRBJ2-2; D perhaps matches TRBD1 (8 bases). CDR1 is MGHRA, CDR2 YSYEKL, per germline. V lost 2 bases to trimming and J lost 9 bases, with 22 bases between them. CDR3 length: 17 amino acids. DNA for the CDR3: TGCGCCAGCAGCCAACACACAAACAGGGGGGGACTCAGGGAGCTGTTTATT. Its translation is CASSQHTNRGGLRELFI.

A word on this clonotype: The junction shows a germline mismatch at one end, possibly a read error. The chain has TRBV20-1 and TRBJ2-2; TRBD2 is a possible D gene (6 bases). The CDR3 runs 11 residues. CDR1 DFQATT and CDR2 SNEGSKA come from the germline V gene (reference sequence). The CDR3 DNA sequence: TGTGTAGCGGATAACACCGGGGAGCTGTTTTTT. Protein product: CVADNTGELFF.

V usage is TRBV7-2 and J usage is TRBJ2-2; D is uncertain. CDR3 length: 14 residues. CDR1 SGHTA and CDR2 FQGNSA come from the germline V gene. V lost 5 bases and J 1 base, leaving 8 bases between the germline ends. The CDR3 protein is CASSVRRNTGELFF. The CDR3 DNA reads TGTGCCAGCAGCGTTCGGAGGAACACCGGGGAGCTGTTTTTT.

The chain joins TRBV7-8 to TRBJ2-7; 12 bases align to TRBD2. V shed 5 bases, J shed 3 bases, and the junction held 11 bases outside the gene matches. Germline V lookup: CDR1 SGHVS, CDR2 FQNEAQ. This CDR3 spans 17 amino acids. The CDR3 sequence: CASSPRLAGAPDYEQYF. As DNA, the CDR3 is TGTGCCAGCAGCCCGAGACTAGCGGGAGCGCCTGACTACGAGCAGTACTTC.

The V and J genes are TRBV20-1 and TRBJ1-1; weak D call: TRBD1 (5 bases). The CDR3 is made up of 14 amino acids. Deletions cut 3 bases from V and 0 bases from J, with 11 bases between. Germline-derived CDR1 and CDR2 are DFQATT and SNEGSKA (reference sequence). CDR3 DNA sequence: TGCAGTGCTAGTAGTGACAGTTTGAACACTGAAGCTTTCTTT. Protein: CSASSDSLNTEAFF.

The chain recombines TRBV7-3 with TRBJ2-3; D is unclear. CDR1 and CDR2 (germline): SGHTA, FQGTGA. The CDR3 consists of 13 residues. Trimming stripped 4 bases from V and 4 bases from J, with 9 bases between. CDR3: CASSSNHADTQYF. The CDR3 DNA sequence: TGTGCCAGCAGCTCCAACCACGCAGATACGCAGTATTTT.

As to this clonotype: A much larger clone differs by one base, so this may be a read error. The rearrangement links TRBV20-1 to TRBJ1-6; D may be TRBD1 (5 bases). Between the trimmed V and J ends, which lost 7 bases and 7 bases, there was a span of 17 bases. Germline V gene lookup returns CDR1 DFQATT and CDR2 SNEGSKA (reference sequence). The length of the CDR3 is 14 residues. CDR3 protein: CSVSGGVGNSPLHF. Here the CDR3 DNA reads TGCAGTGTGAGCGGGGGGGTGGGGAATTCACCCCTCCACTTT.

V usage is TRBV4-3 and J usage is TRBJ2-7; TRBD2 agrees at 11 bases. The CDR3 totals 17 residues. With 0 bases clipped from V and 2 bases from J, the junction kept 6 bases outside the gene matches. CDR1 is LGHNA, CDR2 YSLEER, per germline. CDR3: CASSQDVSGREAYEQYF. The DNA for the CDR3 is TGCGCCAGCAGCCAAGACGTTAGCGGGAGGGAAGCCTACGAGCAGTACTTC.

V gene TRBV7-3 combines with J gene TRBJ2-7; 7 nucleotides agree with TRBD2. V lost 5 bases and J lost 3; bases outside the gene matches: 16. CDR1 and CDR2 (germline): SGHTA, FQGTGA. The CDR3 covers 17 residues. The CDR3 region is CASSPDILPRGNYEQYF. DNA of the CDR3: TGTGCCAGCAGCCCCGATATTTTGCCGCGGGGGAACTACGAGCAGTACTTC.

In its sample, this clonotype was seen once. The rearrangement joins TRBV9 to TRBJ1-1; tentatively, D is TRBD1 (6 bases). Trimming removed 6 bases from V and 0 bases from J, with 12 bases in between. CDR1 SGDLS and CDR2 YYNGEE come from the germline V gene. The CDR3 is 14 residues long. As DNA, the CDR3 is TGTGCCAGCAACGGGGGGGACATGAACACTGAAGCTTTCTTT. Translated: CASNGGDMNTEAFF. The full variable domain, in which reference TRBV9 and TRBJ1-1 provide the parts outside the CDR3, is DSGVTQTPKHLITATGQRVTLRCSPRSGDLSVYWYQQSLDQGLQFLIQYYNGEERAKGNILERFSAQQFPDLHSELNLSSLELGDSALYFCASNGGDMNTEAFFGQGTRLTVV.